These 6 T cell receptor beta chains share one sample of origin, sequenced in a study of shared clonotypes between healthy human individuals. Sequencing used immunoSEQ multiplex PCR; TCRdb keeps in-frame clones, though not all of them. The sample contains 2 million to 2.5 million clones, approximately 96% of which appear only once. Source material: naive CD4+ T cells sorted from blood. Subset of the sample: CD45RA+ positively selected. Source of these receptors: a man younger than 30 in good health.

The rearrangement uses TRBV2 and TRBJ1-1; 7 nucleotides match TRBD1. The CDR3 extends over 13 amino acids. V lost 6 bases and J lost 7; bases outside the gene matches: 8. Germline values: CDR1 SNHLY, CDR2 FYNNEI. CDR3 in DNA: TGTGCCAGCAGGAGACAGGGAATCGATGAAGCTTTCTTT. Translation gives CASRRQGIDEAFF.

This sequence joins TRBV7-2 and TRBJ2-7; a weak D match, TRBD2 (6 bases). The CDR3 is 13 amino acids. The germline gives CDR1 SGHTA, CDR2 FQGNSA. Trimming cost V 4 bases and J 3 bases, with 10 bases left between them. The CDR3 DNA is TGTGCCAGCAGCTGGGGGAGGAGCTACGAGCAGTACTTC. This gives the protein CASSWGRSYEQYF.

The chain couples TRBV18 to TRBJ2-7; D gene unclear. CDR1 and CDR2 (germline): KGHSH, LQKENI. This CDR3 has 15 amino acids. Trimming cost V 6 bases and J 0 bases, with 15 bases left between them. In DNA form, the CDR3 reads TGTGCCAGCTCCAAAGGAGTAGAGAGCTCCTACGAGCAGTACTTC. It encodes CASSKGVESSYEQYF.

The V and J genes are TRBV30 and TRBJ2-7, with 11 bases fitting TRBD1. The CDR3 spans 17 residues. Germline-derived CDR1 and CDR2 are GTSNPN and SVGIG (reference sequence). V was pared by 4 bases and J by 7 bases, with 18 bases of the junction left unmatched. The CDR3 protein is CAWIRTGGAPLRREQYF. The CDR3 coding sequence is TGTGCCTGGATTCGGACAGGGGGCGCCCCTTTACGTCGGGAGCAGTACTTC.

This sequence joins TRBV2 and TRBJ1-4; D not certain. Between the trimmed V and J ends, which lost 6 bases and 3 bases, there was a span of 11 bases. The germline CDR1 and CDR2 sequences are SNHLY and FYNNEI. The CDR3 length is 14 residues. As DNA, the CDR3 is TGTGCCAGCAGGGGTCGTGAGGCTAATGAAAAACTGTTTTTT. It translates to CASRGREANEKLFF.

The chain has TRBV19 and TRBJ1-2, with D possibly matching TRBD1 (5 bases). The CDR3 consists of 15 residues. Between the trimmed V and J ends, which lost 1 base and 4 bases, there was a span of 13 bases. Germline V CDR1 and CDR2: LNHDA, SQIVND (reference sequence). CDR3 protein: CASSIGRAGGYGYTF. CDR3 bases: TGTGCCAGTAGTATAGGCCGGGCCGGGGGCTATGGCTACACCTTC. The full variable domain, rest sourced from reference TRBV19 and TRBJ1-2, is DGGITQSPKYLFRKEGQNVTLSCEQNLNHDAMYWYRQDPGQGLRLIYYSQIVNDFQKGDIAEGYSVSREKKESFPLTVTSAQKNPTAFYLCASSIGRAGGYGYTFGSGTRLTVV.